There are a few counts of the clone carrying this T cell receptor beta chain. What it binds is unknown. Each CDR3 protein is one row after TCRdb ran MiXCR on the reads. The data show tens of thousands of distinct CDR3 sequences, about 33% seen once. This entry belongs to a study of T cell repertoires in cytomegalovirus infection. Study outcomes and limitations: Within the response measured ex vivo, HLA-C-restricted CMV-specific TCR beta clonotypes were dominant.

Germline V CDR1 and CDR2: SNHLY, FYNNEI. Trimming took 3 bases from V and 0 from J, leaving 15 bases between them. This CDR3 region has 17 residues. The sequencing sample was made of PBMCs, sequenced either directly or after in vitro stimulation (not recorded which). The clonotype comes from a human donor in good health (CMV status not recorded). Some clones in this sample may be carry-over from other donors' samples. This chain joins TRBV2 and TRBJ1-5, with D maybe TRBD1 (5 bases). CDR3 sequence: CASSEPGTVYSNQPQHF. The CDR3 DNA follows: TGTGCCAGCAGTGAGCCGGGGACCGTTTATAGCAATCAGCCCCAGCATTTT.